Listed here is a single T cell receptor (beta chain). The antigen is undetermined. Repertoires were generated with immunoSEQ multiplex PCR, while TCRdb's copy carries only in-frame clones and drops some. The sample holds 300,000 to 350,000 clones, 80% seen once. This specimen belongs to a study of cytotoxic CD8 clonotypes in ibrutinib-treated CLL. Study summary: Specimens for response were gathered following a median roughly twelve months of therapy, spanning 6 to 36.

Regarding the study as a whole: Public clonotypes, rarely seen, contracted or held steady on treatment. Relative to age-matched healthy donors, clonality at baseline was higher, and it tracked circulating CD8+ T-cell counts.

Trimming shortened V by 2 bases and J by 8 bases, and 12 bases separated the two germline ends. Looked up from germline, CDR1 is SGHTA and CDR2 is FQGTGA. The CDR3 runs to 13 residues. V and J are TRBV7-3 and TRBJ1-2; a possible D gene is TRBD1 (6 bases). Material: PBMCs, obtained before ibrutinib treatment. The TCR was taken from a human donor with chronic lymphocytic leukemia. The CDR3 DNA reads TGTGCCAGCAGCTTAGATCCAGGGGTGGGCTACACCTTC. Translated: CASSLDPGVGYTF.